These 8 T cell receptor beta chains share one sample of origin, sequenced in a study of high-grade serous ovarian cancer treatment subgroups. Tumor tissue was taken before any definitive surgery or chemotherapy was given. Sequencing was performed with immunoSEQ multiplex PCR; in TCRdb, only in-frame clones are kept and a portion is missing. The sample records fewer than 20,000 clones, around 73% being singletons. Material: tumor tissue. The receptors here all came from a human donor with high-grade serous ovarian cancer.

The V gene is TRBV27, the J gene TRBJ1-2; D gene unclear. Trimming removed 2 bases at V and 4 bases at J, with 14 bases between. This CDR3 spans 15 amino acids. Germline CDR1 is MNHEY and CDR2 is SMNVEV (reference sequence). The CDR3 coding sequence is TGTGCCAGCAGTTTAGGAACTCTCGGGATCTATGGCTACACCTTC. Translated: CASSLGTLGIYGYTF.

This clone has a single count. The rearrangement links TRBV29-1 to TRBJ2-7; no firm D call. Trimming left V 1 base short and J 0 bases short, with 7 bases between. Germline lookup yields CDR1 SQVTM and CDR2 ANQGSEA. The CDR3 runs to 13 residues. The CDR3 coding sequence is TGCAGCGTTGAAGCAGCCAGCTCCTACGAGCAGTACTTC. The encoded protein is CSVEAASSYEQYF.

The J gene is TRBJ2-4, the V gene TRBV7-9; 7 nucleotides match TRBD2. Losses at the gene ends were 2 bases for V and 0 bases for J; bases not matched to a gene: 10. This CDR3 comprises 18 residues. The germline V gene has CDR1 SEHNR and CDR2 FQNEAQ (reference sequence). In nucleotides, the CDR3 is TGTGCCAGCAGCTTATCGGGGAGGGGCGCCCTAGCCAAAAACATTCAGTACTTC. Its translation: CASSLSGRGALAKNIQYF.

This chain links TRBV9 with TRBJ1-2, with 7 nucleotides matching TRBD1. This CDR3 region has 14 residues. Germline trimming cut 4 bases from V and 4 bases from J; bases unmatched to any gene: 7. The germline gives CDR1 SGDLS, CDR2 YYNGEE. CDR3 sequence: CASSPRTGRYGYTF. The CDR3, as DNA: TGTGCCAGCAGCCCCCGGACAGGACGCTATGGCTACACCTTC.

The chain recombines TRBV28 with TRBJ1-1; tentatively, D is TRBD1 (5 bases). CDR1 is MDHEN, CDR2 SYDVKM, per germline. This CDR3 region has 15 residues. With 10 bases removed from V and 1 base from J, the gap between germline ends came to 19 bases. The CDR3, as DNA: TGTGCCACCACACCGGGACGGCTGGGGAACACTGAAGCTTTCTTT. Amino acids: CATTPGRLGNTEAFF.

V and J are TRBV29-1 and TRBJ2-3, with D possibly matching TRBD2 (5 bases). This CDR3 spans 15 amino acids. V gave up 5 bases and J gave up 1 base, with 16 bases separating them. The germline gives CDR1 SQVTM, CDR2 ANQGSEA. The CDR3 coding sequence is TGCAGCGTTCCCGGAGGTGTGGTTGGCACAGATACGCAGTATTTT. This translates into CSVPGGVVGTDTQYF.

The rearrangement links TRBV18 to TRBJ2-7; maybe TRBD1 (5 bases). This CDR3 has 16 amino acids. Trimming took off 3 bases at V and 2 bases at J, with 17 bases between the two ends. Germline loops: CDR1 KGHSH, CDR2 LQKENI. Here the CDR3 reads CASSPNPNRNPYEQYF. DNA for the CDR3: TGTGCCAGCTCACCCAACCCAAACAGGAATCCCTACGAGCAGTACTTC.

V and J are TRBV7-9 and TRBJ1-6; 8 bases line up with TRBD1. Germline values: CDR1 SEHNR, CDR2 FQNEAQ (reference sequence). V lost 5 bases and J lost 10; bases outside the gene matches: 7. This CDR3 contains 14 residues. Here the CDR3 reads CASSRGQGTSPLHF. The CDR3 DNA is TGTGCCAGCAGCCGCGGACAGGGTACCTCACCCCTCCACTTT.